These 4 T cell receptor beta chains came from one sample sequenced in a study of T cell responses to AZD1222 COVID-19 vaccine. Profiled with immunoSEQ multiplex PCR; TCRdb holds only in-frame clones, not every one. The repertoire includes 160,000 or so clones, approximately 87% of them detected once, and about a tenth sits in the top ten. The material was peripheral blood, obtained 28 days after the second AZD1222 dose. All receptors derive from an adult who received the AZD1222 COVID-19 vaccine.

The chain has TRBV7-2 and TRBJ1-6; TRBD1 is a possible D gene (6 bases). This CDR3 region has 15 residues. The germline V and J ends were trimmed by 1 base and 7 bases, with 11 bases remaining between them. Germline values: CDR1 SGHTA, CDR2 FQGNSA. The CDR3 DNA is TGTGCCAGCAGCTTAGACCGGGGGACAAATTCACCCCTCCACTTT. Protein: CASSLDRGTNSPLHF.

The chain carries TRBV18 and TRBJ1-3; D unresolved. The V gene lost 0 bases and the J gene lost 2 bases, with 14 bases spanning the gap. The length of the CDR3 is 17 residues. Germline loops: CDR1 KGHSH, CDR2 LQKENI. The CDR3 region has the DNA TGTGCCAGCTCACCACCTAACTTGAGCAAAGCTGGAAACACCATATATTTT. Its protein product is CASSPPNLSKAGNTIYF.

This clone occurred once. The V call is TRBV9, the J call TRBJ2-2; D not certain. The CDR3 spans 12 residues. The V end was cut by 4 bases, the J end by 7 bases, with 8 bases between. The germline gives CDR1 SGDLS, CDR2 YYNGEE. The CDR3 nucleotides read TGTGCCAGCAGCCTTACGTTCGGGGAGCTGTTTTTT. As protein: CASSLTFGELFF.

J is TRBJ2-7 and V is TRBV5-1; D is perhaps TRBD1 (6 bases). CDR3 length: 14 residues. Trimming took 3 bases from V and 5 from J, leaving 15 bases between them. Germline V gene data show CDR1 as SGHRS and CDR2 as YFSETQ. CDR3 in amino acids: CASSSQGSGNEQYF. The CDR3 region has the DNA TGCGCCAGCAGCTCACAGGGTTCAGGGAACGAGCAGTACTTC.